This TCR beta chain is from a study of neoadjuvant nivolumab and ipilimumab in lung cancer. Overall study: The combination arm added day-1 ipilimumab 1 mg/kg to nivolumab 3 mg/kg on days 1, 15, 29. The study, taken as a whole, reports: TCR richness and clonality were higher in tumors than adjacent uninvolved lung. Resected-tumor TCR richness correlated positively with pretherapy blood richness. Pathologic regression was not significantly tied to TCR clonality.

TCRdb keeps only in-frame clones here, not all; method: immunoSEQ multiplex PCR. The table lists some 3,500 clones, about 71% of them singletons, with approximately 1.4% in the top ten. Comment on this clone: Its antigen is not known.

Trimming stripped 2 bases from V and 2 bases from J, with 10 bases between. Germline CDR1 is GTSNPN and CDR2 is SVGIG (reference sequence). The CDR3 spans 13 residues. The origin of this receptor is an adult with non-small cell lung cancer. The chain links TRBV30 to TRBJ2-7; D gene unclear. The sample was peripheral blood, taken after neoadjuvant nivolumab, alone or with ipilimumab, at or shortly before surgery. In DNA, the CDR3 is TGTGCCTGGAGTTCGGCGAAAGCCTACGAGCAGTACTTC. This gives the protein CAWSSAKAYEQYF.